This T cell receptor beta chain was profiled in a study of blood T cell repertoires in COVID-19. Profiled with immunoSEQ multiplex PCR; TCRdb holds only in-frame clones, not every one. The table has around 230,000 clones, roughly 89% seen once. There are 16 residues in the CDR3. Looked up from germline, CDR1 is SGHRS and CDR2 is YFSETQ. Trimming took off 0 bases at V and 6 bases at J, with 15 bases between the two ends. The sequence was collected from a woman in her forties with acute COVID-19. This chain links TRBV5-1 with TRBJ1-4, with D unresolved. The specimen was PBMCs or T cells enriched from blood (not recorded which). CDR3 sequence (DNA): TGCGCCAGCAGCTTGGGAGGTCGAGGGCGGGATGAAAAACTGTTTTTT. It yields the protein CASSLGGRGRDEKLFF.